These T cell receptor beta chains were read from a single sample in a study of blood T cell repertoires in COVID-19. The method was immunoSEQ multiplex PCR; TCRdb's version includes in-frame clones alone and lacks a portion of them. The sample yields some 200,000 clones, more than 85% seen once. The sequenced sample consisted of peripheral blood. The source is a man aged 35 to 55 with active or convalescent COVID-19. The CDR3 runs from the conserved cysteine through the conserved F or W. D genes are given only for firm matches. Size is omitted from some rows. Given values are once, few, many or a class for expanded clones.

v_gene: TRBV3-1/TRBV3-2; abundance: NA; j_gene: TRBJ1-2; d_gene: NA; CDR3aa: CASSPRHRYGYTF; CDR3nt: TGTGCCAGCAGCCCGAGACACCGTTATGGCTACACCTTC
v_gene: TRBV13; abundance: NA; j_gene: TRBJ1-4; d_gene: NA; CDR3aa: CASSLGQGNEKLFF; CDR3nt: TGTGCCAGCAGCTTAGGACAGGGTAATGAAAAACTGTTTTTT
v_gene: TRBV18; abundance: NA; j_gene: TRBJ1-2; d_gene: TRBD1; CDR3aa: CASSSDRGVLNYGYTF; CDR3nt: TGTGCCAGCTCTTCGGACAGGGGTGTCCTTAACTATGGCTACACCTTC
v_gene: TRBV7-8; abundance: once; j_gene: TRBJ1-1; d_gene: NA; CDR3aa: CASSKATEAFF; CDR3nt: TGTGCCAGCAGCAAAGCAACTGAAGCTTTCTTT
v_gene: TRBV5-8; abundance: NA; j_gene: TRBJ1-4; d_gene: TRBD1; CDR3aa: CASTPGGGEKLFF; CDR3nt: TGTGCCAGCACCCCAGGGGGCGGCGAAAAACTGTTTTTT
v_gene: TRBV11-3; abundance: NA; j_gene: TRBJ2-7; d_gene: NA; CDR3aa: CASRRTQGRVHEQYF; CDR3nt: TGTGCCAGCAGACGAACACAGGGAAGGGTCCACGAGCAGTACTTC
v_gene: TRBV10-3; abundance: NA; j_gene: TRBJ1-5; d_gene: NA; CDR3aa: CAISAGERNQPQHF; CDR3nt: TGTGCCATCAGTGCAGGGGAGCGAAATCAGCCCCAGCATTTT
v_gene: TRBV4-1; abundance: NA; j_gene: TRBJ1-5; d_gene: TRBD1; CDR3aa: CASSQDTTGWGNQPQHF; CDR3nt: TGCGCCAGCAGCCAAGATACGACAGGGTGGGGTAATCAGCCCCAGCATTTT
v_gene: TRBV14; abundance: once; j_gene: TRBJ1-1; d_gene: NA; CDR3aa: CASSRRDTRLDTEAFF; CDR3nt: TGTGCCAGCAGCCGTAGGGACACCCGTTTGGACACTGAAGCTTTCTTT
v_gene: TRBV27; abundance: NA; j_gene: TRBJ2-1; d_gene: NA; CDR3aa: CASSSDSPSSYNEQFF; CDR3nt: TGTGCCAGCAGTTCGGACTCTCCGAGCTCCTACAATGAGCAGTTCTTC
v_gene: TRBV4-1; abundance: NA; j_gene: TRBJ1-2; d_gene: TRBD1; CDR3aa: CASSQGGGVDGYTF; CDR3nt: TGCGCCAGCAGCCAAGGAGGGGGCGTGGATGGCTACACCTTC
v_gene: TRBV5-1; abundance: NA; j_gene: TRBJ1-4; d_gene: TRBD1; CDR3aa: CASSSSPSGQGDEKLFF; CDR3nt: TGCGCCAGCAGCTCCTCCCCCTCGGGACAGGGGGATGAAAAACTGTTTTTT
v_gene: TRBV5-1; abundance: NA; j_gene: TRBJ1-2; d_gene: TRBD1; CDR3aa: CASSMAPGQGVYGYTF; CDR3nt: TGCGCCAGCTCTATGGCACCGGGACAGGGAGTCTACGGCTACACCTTC
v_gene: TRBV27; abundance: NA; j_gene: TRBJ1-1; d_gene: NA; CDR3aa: CASSPLGVTTEAFF; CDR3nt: TGTGCCAGCAGTCCTCTAGGGGTAACCACTGAAGCTTTCTTT
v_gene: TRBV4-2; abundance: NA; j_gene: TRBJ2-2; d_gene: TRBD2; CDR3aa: CASSQEGLAGASGELFF; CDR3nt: TGTGCCAGCAGCCAAGAAGGGCTAGCGGGGGCCAGCGGGGAGCTGTTTTTT
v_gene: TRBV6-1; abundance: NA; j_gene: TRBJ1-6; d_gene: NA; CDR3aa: CASSEGGSYVAPLHF; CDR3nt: TGTGCCAGCAGTGAAGGTGGGAGCTACGTCGCACCCCTCCACTTT
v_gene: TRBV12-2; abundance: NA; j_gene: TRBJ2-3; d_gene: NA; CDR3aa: CASRLGQASTDTQYF; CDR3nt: TGTGCAAGTCGCTTAGGCCAGGCGAGCACAGATACGCAGTATTTT
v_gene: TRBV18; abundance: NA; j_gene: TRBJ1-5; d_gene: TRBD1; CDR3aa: CASSARQGADQPQHF; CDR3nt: TGTGCCAGCTCGGCTCGACAGGGAGCTGACCAGCCCCAGCATTTT
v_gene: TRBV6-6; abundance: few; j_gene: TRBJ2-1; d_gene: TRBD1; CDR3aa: CASSRDRGRGEQFF; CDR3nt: TGTGCCAGCTCCCGGGACAGGGGGCGAGGTGAGCAGTTCTTC
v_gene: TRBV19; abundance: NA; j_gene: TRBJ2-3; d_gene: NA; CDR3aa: CASSVSPGADTQYF; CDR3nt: TGTGCCAGTAGCGTATCTCCGGGGGCAGATACGCAGTATTTT
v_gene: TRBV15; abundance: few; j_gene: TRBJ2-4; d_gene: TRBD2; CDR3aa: CATSRAGRGAKNIQYF; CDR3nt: TGTGCCACCAGCAGAGCCGGGAGGGGAGCCAAAAACATTCAGTACTTC
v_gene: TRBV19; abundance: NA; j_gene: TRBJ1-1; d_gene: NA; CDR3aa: CASSEATTEAFF; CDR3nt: TGTGCCAGTAGTGAGGCAACCACTGAAGCTTTCTTT
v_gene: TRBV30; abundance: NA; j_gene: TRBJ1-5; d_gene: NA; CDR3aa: CAWNSGPGQPQHF; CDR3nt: TGTGCCTGGAATTCAGGGCCGGGTCAGCCCCAGCATTTT
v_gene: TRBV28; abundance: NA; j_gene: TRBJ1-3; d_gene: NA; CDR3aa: CASSPQGGNTIYF; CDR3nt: TGTGCCAGCAGTCCCCAGGGTGGAAACACCATATATTTT
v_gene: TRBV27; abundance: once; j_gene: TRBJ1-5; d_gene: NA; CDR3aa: CASSWRGSNQPQHF; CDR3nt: TGTGCCAGCAGTTGGCGGGGGAGCAATCAGCCCCAGCATTTT
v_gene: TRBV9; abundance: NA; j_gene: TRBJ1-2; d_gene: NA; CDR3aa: CASSVGGLVGYTF; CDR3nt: TGTGCCAGCAGCGTAGGAGGGCTCGTAGGCTACACCTTC
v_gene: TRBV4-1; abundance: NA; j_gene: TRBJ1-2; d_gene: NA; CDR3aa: CASSQEAGGGGYTF; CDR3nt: TGCGCCAGCAGCCAAGAGGCGGGAGGTGGTGGCTACACCTTC
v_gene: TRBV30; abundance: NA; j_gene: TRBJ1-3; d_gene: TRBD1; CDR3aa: CAWSRTGSGNTIYF; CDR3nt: TGTGCCTGGAGTAGGACAGGATCGGGAAACACCATATATTTT
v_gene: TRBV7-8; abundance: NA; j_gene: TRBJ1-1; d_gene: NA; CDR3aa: CASSLERNTEAFF; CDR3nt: TGTGCCAGCAGCTTAGAGAGGAACACTGAAGCTTTCTTT
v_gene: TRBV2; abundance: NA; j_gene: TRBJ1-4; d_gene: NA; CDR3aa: CASVAPTGEKLFF; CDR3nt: TGTGCCAGCGTGGCACCTACAGGGGAAAAACTGTTTTTT
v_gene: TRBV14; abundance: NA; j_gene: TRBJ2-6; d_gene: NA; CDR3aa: CASSQSETGSGANVLTF; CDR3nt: TGTGCCAGCAGCCAGAGCGAGACAGGCTCTGGGGCCAACGTCCTGACTTTC
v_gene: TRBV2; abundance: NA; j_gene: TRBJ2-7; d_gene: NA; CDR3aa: CASRDTGNEQYF; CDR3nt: TGTGCCAGCAGGGATACAGGGAACGAGCAGTACTTC
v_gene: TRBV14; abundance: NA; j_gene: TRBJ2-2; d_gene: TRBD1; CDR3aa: CASSQDLLTGGNTGELFF; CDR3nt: TGTGCCAGCAGCCAAGATCTCTTAACAGGGGGGAACACCGGGGAGCTGTTTTTT
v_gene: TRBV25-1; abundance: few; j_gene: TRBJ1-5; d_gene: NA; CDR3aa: CASSNRVNQPQHF; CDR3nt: TGTGCCAGCAGTAACAGGGTAAATCAGCCCCAGCATTTT
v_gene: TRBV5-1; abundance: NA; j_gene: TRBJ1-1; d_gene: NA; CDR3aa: CASSFDRRTNTEAFF; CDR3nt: TGCGCCAGCAGCTTCGACAGGAGAACGAACACTGAAGCTTTCTTT
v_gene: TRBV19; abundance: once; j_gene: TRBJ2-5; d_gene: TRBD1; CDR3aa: CGGQAQETQYF; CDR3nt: TGTGGCGGACAGGCGCAAGAGACCCAGTACTTC
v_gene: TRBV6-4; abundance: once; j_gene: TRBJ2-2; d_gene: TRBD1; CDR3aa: CASSQTGDTGELFF; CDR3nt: TGTGCCAGCAGTCAGACAGGGGACACCGGGGAGCTGTTTTTT
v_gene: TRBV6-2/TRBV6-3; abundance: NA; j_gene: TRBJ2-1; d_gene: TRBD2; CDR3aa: CASSRSGNEQFF; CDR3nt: TGTGCCAGCAGTCGTAGCGGGAATGAGCAGTTCTTC
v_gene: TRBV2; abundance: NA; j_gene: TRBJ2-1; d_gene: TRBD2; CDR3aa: CASSRGGNEQFF; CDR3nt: TGTGCCAGCAGTCGGGGGGGGAATGAGCAGTTCTTC
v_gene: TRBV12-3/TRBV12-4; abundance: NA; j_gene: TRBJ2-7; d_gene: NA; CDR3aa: CASSILLAYEQYF; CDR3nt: TGTGCCAGCAGTATTTTACTAGCTTACGAGCAGTACTTC
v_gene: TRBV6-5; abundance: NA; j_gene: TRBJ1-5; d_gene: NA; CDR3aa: CASSPTGTRPQHF; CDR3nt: TGTGCCAGCAGTCCCACAGGGACGAGGCCCCAGCATTTT
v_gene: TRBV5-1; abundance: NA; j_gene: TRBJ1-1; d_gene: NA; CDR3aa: CASSRSRDTEAFF; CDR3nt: TGCGCCAGCAGCCGCAGCAGGGACACTGAAGCTTTCTTT
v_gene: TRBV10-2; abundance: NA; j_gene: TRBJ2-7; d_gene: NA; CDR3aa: CASSEQTKLYEQYF; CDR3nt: TGCGCCAGCTCCGAACAGACGAAGCTTTACGAGCAGTACTTC
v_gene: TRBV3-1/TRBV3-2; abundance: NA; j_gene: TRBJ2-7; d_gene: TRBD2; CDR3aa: CASSQGERGVQYF; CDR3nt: TGTGCCAGCAGCCAAGGAGAACGGGGGGTGCAGTACTTC
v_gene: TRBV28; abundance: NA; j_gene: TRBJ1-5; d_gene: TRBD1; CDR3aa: CASSLNRGFQHF; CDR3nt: TGTGCCAGCAGCCTAAACAGGGGCTTCCAGCATTTT
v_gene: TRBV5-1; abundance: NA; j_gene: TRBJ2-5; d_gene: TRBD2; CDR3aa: CASSLVLAGELGKETQYF; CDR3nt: TGCGCCAGCAGCTTGGTTCTAGCGGGGGAGTTGGGAAAAGAGACCCAGTACTTC
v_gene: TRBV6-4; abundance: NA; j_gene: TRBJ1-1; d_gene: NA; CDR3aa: CASSDSSRNTEAFF; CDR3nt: TGTGCCAGCAGTGACTCTAGTCGAAACACTGAAGCTTTCTTT
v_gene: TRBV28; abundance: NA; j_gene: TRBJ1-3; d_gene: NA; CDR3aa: CASRVDYSGNTIYF; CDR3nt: TGTGCCAGCAGAGTGGACTACTCTGGAAACACCATATATTTT
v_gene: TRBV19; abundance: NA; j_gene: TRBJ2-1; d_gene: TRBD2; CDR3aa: CASSIWTSVGNEQFF; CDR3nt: TGTGCCAGTAGTATTTGGACTAGCGTAGGCAATGAGCAGTTCTTC
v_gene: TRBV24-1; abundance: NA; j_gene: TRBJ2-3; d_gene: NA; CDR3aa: CATSDPGSFGGTDTQYF; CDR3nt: TGTGCCACCAGTGATCCGGGGTCCTTCGGAGGCACAGATACGCAGTATTTT
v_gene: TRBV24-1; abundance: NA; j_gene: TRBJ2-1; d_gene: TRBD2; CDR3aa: CATTSGGGSYNEQFF; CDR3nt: TGTGCCACCACTAGCGGGGGGGGGTCCTACAATGAGCAGTTCTTC
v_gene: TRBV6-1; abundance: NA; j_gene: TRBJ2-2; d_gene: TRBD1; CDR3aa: CASSEDGVGTETGELFF; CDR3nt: TGTGCCAGCAGTGAAGATGGTGTCGGGACAGAAACCGGGGAGCTGTTTTTT
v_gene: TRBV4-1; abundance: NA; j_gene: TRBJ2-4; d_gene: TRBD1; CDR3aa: CASSQGEGTGDIQYF; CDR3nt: TGCGCCAGCAGCCAAGGAGAAGGGACAGGGGACATTCAGTACTTC
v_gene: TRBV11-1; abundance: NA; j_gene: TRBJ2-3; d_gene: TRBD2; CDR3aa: CASSFWRGGPSDTQYF; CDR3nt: TGTGCCAGCAGCTTCTGGCGGGGGGGCCCCTCAGATACGCAGTATTTT
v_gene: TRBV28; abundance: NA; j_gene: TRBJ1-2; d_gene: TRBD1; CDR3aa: CASSYRYYRGSNNYGYTF; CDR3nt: TGTGCCAGCAGTTACAGATATTACAGGGGTAGTAATAACTATGGCTACACCTTC